This T cell receptor beta chain was documented in a study of shared clonotypes between healthy human individuals. Study results and limitations: The low donor count limited represented genetic and exposure-history diversity.

As to this clone: Its matching antigen is unknown. At the DNA level, this CDR3 is encoded by other sequences in the same sample as well.

Between the trimmed V and J ends, which lost 1 base and 0 bases, there was a span of 9 bases. In germline, CDR1 is SGHRS, CDR2 YFSETQ. CDR3 length: 15 residues. None of the donors, who were healthy HIV-negative adults, had recently had acute infections or vaccinations. Partitioning of CD4+ cells yielded a CD45RA+ naive subset and a CD45RA-negative memory subset. Genomic DNA from each subset was divided evenly over several immunoSEQ plates. Measured with immunoSEQ multiplex PCR; TCRdb has only the in-frame clones, and not every one. The profile shows 1.4 million to 1.5 million clones, roughly 96% of them singletons.

This TCR was sampled from a man aged 25-40 years in good health. The V call is TRBV5-1, the J call TRBJ2-3; the D is unclear. Sequenced material: naive CD4+ T cells sorted from blood. Subset in this sample: CD45RA+ positively selected. As DNA, the CDR3 is TGCGCCAGCAGCTTGAGAGACTCTAGCACAGATACGCAGTATTTT. This sequence encodes CASSLRDSSTDTQYF. The variable domain in full, completed from reference TRBV5-1 and TRBJ2-3, reads KAGVTQTPRYLIKTRGQQVTLSCSPISGHRSVSWYQQTPGQGLQFLFEYFSETQRNKGNFPGRFSGRQFSNSRSEMNVSTLELGDSALYLCASSLRDSSTDTQYFGPGTRLTVL.